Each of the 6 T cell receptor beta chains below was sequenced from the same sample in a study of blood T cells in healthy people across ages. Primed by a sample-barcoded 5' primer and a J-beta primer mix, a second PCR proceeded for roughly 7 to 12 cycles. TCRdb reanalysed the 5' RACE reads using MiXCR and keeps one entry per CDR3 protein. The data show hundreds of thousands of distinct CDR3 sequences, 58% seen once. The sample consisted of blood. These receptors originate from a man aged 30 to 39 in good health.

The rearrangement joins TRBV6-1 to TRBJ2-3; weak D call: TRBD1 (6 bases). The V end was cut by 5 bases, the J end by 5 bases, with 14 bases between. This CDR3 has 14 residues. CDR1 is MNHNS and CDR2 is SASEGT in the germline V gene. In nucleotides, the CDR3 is TGTGCCAGCAGTCCAAGTATAGGGGGAGATACGCAGTATTTT. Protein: CASSPSIGGDTQYF.

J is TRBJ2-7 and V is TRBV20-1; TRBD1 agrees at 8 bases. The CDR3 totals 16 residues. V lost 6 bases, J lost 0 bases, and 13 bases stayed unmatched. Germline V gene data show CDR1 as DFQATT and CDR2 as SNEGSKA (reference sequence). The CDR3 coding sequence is TGCAGTGCAGAACTGATGGACAGGGTGAGCTCCTACGAGCAGTACTTC. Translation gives CSAELMDRVSSYEQYF.

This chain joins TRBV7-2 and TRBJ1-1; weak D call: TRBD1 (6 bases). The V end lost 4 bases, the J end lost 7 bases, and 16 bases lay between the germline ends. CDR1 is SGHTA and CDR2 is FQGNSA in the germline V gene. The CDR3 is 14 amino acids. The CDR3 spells CASSSGTGTYEAFF. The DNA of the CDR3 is TGTGCCAGCAGCTCTGGAACAGGGACCTATGAAGCTTTCTTT.

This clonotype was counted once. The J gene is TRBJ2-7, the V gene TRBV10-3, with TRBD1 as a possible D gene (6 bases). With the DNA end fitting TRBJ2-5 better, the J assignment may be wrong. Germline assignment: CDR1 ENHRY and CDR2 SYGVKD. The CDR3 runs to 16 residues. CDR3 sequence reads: CAISESAPGHEETQYF. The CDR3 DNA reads TGTGCCATCAGTGAGTCGGCCCCGGGACACGAAGAGACCCAGTACTTC.

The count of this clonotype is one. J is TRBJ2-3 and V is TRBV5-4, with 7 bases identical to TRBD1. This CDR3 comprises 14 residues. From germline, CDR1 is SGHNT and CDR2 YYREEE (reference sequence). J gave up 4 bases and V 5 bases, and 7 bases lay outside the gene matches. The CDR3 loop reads CASRQSTGSDTQYF. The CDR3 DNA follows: TGTGCCAGCAGACAATCGACAGGGTCAGATACGCAGTATTTT.

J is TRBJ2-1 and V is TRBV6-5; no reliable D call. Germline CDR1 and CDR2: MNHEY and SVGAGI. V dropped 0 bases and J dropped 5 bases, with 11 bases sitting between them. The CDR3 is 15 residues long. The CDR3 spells CASSYSSGVDNEQFF. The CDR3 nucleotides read TGTGCCAGCAGTTACTCGAGTGGGGTTGACAATGAGCAGTTCTTC.